This record covers a single TCR beta chain. There is no known antigen for this receptor. No base quality information exists; no much larger clone differs at one position. The donors were healthy, HIV-negative adults with no recently reported acute infections or vaccinations. Every donor was a Caucasian adult living in Nashville, Tennessee, USA. For unsorted samples, 100 million or so PBMCs were counted, and genomic DNA was extracted using the QIAamp DNA Blood Mini kit. Blood was obtained by leukapheresis, after which PBMCs were separated by Ficoll-Histopaque density gradient centrifugation and cryopreserved in liquid nitrogen vapor phase. This record belongs to a study of shared clonotypes between healthy human individuals (dated by TCRdb to the early 2020s). Study-wide context: The cohort included a few men and a couple of women between 18 and 49 years of age. The study deeply sequenced blood TCR repertoires of several healthy adults to estimate repertoire size and the extent of clonotype sharing between individuals. Libraries were prepared and TCR repertoires were sequenced by different laboratories using diverse techniques, in order to increase sequencing depth and limit assay-specific biases. Per donor, leukapheresis produced somewhere between about 0.8 and 9 billion PBMCs.

Paper-wide results and their limitations: Sampling was restricted to blood, and TCR repertoires in tissue are likely to differ from TCR repertoires in blood. Because the study included a small number of donors, the genetic and exposure-history diversity represented was limited. Based on pairwise subsampling, the degree of clonotype sharing among donors was expected to be affected by sequencing depth.

Using the deep immunoSEQ assay, multiplex PCR amplified TCR CDR3 regions from genomic DNA. For each cell subset, the extracted genomic DNA was distributed evenly across all wells of several immunoSEQ 96-well plates, and each plate served as one replicate. For unsorted PBMC, about 300 ng genomic DNA, equal to 30,000 or so T cell genomes, was loaded into each replicate PCR. Genomic DNA from unsorted PBMC was sequenced over ten immunoSEQ deep assay plates. The purified libraries were quantified using a Qubit 3.0 fluorometer, sized with a Bioanalyzer 2100, and then quantified again using the KAPA Library Quantification kit. Every immunoSEQ 96-well plate was sequenced on a separate single-read 150-cycle Illumina NextSeq 550 flow cell. The paper's processing steps were these. Because the immunoSEQ output included only junctional sequences and no quality scores, the filtering could not be the same as the filtering used for full-length reads. Sequences were annotated with PyIR, a Python wrapper for IgBLAST v1.9, using IMGT germline references to assign V/J genes and CDR3. Reads were filtered out if the reads had weak V/J assignments (E-value above 1e-6), no CDR3, stop codons, out-of-frame junctions, or ambiguous translated residues. V3J clonotypes were defined by identical inferred V gene, J gene, and CDR3 amino acid sequence. The percentage overlap between two repertoires was calculated by dividing the number of shared unique clonotypes by the size of the smaller repertoire. Three approaches were used to assess repertoire richness: RTK rarefaction, the Chao1 estimator, and Recon v2.1 estimates of unobserved clonotypes. The source is immuneACCESS, and TCRdb retained only in-frame sequences with V and J called. Part of the clones is not carried over; for the studies checked, unresolved V genes explain less than half of this, and the remainder is unexplained. The V and J calls and the clone size are those of that table, but D and trimming were determined from the DNA. The sample yields around 430,000 clones; about 85% were counted once. The ten largest account for about 12% of the sample.

Looking up the germline V gene yields CDR1 SGHTA and CDR2 FQGTGA. V and J are truncated by 1 base and 8 bases respectively, leaving an intervening sequence of 14 bases. The CDR3, cysteine through phenylalanine, is 15 amino acids long. Just the 45-base CDR3 DNA is kept, in frame starting at base 1. The clonotype was recovered from a woman between 40 and 50 years old in good health. Some clones in this sample may be carry-over from other donors' samples. The rearranged chain carries TRBV7-3 and TRBJ2-2; the D gene cannot be resolved reliably. The source material was PBMCs. The CDR3 is CASSLSGGGTGELFF. The DNA reads TGTGCCAGCAGCTTAAGTGGTGGCGGTACTGGGGAGCTGTTTTTT.